Below are 8 T cell receptor beta chains sequenced from a single sample in a study of human T cells and chemical hapten exposure. The time point denotes: pre-sensitization, week 0. Treatment meaning: therapeutic diphenylcyclopropenone sensitization with weekly scalp DPC. TCRdb fed the RACE reads into MiXCR, producing one record per CDR3 protein. This table has 250,000 or so distinct CDR3 sequences, roughly 7.4% appearing once. The sample in question was whole blood, obtained in connection with sensitization to the hapten diphenylcyclopropenone (DPC). Every receptor here comes from a young man with alopecia areata. Some clones in this sample may be carry-over from other donors' samples.

This clonotype was seen repeatedly, ten times or more. V usage is TRBV9 and J usage is TRBJ1-2; a weak D match, TRBD1 (5 bases). Between the trimmed V and J ends, which lost 4 bases and 4 bases, there was a span of 17 bases. CDR3 length equals 15 residues. The germline CDR1 and CDR2 sequences are SGDLS and YYNGEE. CDR3 sequence reads: CASSPMASGGYGYTF. The CDR3 bases are TGTGCCAGCAGCCCCATGGCCAGCGGGGGCTATGGCTACACCTTC.

This clonotype was detected a few times. The gene calls are TRBV7-2 and TRBJ2-1, with 14 nucleotides matching TRBD2. The CDR3 runs 15 residues. Germline CDR1 reads SGHTA; CDR2 reads FQGNSA. With 5 bases clipped from V and 7 bases from J, the junction kept 4 bases outside the gene matches. The CDR3 region is CASSQGLAGVNEQFF. In DNA form, the CDR3 reads TGTGCCAGCAGCCAGGGACTAGCGGGGGTTAATGAGCAGTTCTTC.

The rearrangement uses TRBV10-3 and TRBJ1-1, with 7 bases that match TRBD1. Germline trimming cut 6 bases from V and 5 bases from J; bases unmatched to any gene: 6. The CDR3 runs to 13 residues. Germline V lookup: CDR1 ENHRY, CDR2 SYGVKD. CDR3 loop: CAIRTGTETEAFF. In DNA form, the CDR3 reads TGTGCCATCAGAACCGGGACAGAGACTGAAGCTTTCTTT.

This chain joins TRBV20-1 and TRBJ2-4; tentative D call: TRBD2 (6 bases). V lost 6 bases to trimming and J lost 0 bases, with 15 bases between them. CDR3 length: 15 amino acids. From germline, CDR1 is DFQATT and CDR2 SNEGSKA (reference sequence). The CDR3 sequence: CSAGLGNLAKNIQYF. The CDR3 bases are TGCAGTGCGGGACTTGGAAATCTAGCCAAAAACATTCAGTACTTC.

In this sample, this clonotype turned up a few times. The chain employs TRBV29-1 and TRBJ2-5; D ambiguous. Trimming cost V 0 bases and J 4 bases, with 9 bases left between them. Germline CDR1 reads SQVTM; CDR2 reads ANQGSEA. This CDR3 contains 13 residues. CDR3 residues: CSVEEWAGETQYF. The DNA of the CDR3 is TGCAGCGTTGAAGAGTGGGCCGGAGAGACCCAGTACTTC. Full variable domain (missing parts from reference TRBV29-1 and TRBJ2-5): SAVISQKPSRDICQRGTSLTIQCQVDSQVTMMFWYRQQPGQSLTLIATANQGSEATYESGFVIDKFPISRPNLTFSTLTVSNMSPEDSSIYLCSVEEWAGETQYFGPGTRLLVL.

In this sample, this clonotype turned up many times. This sequence joins TRBV28 and TRBJ2-7, with D maybe TRBD2 (5 bases). CDR1 is MDHEN, CDR2 SYDVKM, per germline. The CDR3 spans 15 residues. V was trimmed by 5 bases and J by 1 base, leaving 15 bases between them. The CDR3 DNA reads TGTGCCAGCAGTGTACCCGGACTTGGATCCTACGAGCAGTACTTC. It encodes CASSVPGLGSYEQYF.

The V call is TRBV20-1, the J call TRBJ1-1; D perhaps matches TRBD1 (5 bases). With 3 bases removed from V and 10 bases from J, the gap between germline ends came to 12 bases. The CDR3 contains 11 residues. Germline CDR1 reads DFQATT; CDR2 reads SNEGSKA (reference sequence). In DNA form, the CDR3 reads TGCAGTGCTAGGGGGACCAGAGGAGCTTTCTTT. Translated, it gives CSARGTRGAFF.

This clonotype was detected ten times or more. The chain links TRBV9 to TRBJ2-5; no definite D call. CDR1 is SGDLS and CDR2 is YYNGEE in the germline V gene. V was cut by 0 bases and J by 2 bases, with 8 bases left in between. The CDR3 is made up of 14 amino acids. The CDR3 DNA reads as TGTGCCAGCAGCGTAGCTGGGAAGCAAGAGACCCAGTACTTC. Translated: CASSVAGKQETQYF.